The 29 T cell receptor beta chains listed next were all sequenced from one sample in a study of blood T cell repertoires in COVID-19 (dated by TCRdb to the early 2020s). Libraries were built with the immunoSEQ multiplex PCR assay. TCRdb re-hosts the immuneACCESS table, in-frame sequences only. Its copies lack some clones; in the studies checked, an unresolved V gene accounts for under half of them, and the cause for the rest is not known. The sample data list around 67,000 clones, and approximately 87% of these were observed just once. Of the sample, 8.3% is held by the ten largest clones. Sequencing was carried out using peripheral blood. Receptor source: a man aged 50-59 years with active COVID-19.

This chain links TRBV5-4 with TRBJ2-3; possible D gene TRBD2, 6 bases. V was clipped by 5 bases and J by 2 bases, with 15 bases between them. Germline CDR1 reads SGHNT; CDR2 reads YYREEE (reference sequence). The CDR3 spans 15 residues. In DNA form, the CDR3 reads TGTGCCAGCAGAGGGACTCCGGTTGCCACAGATACGCAGTATTTT. This sequence encodes CASRGTPVATDTQYF.

V gene TRBV15 combines with J gene TRBJ2-1; 11 bases map to TRBD2. The length of the CDR3 is 16 residues. Trimming removed 3 bases from V and 5 bases from J; junction bases left unmatched: 6. Germline V gene data show CDR1 as LNHNV and CDR2 as YYDKDF (reference sequence). Here the CDR3 reads CATSSQGLADDNEQFF. The CDR3 nucleotides read TGTGCCACCAGCAGCCAGGGACTAGCGGACGACAATGAGCAGTTCTTC.

V gene TRBV14 combines with J gene TRBJ2-4, with D maybe TRBD2 (6 bases). Germline V gene lookup returns CDR1 SGHDN and CDR2 FVKESK. V lost 0 bases and J lost 2, with 14 bases in between. The CDR3 covers 17 residues. The CDR3 is CASSQDDFGSPKNIQYF. The CDR3 DNA is TGTGCCAGCAGCCAAGATGATTTCGGGAGCCCCAAAAACATTCAGTACTTC. The variable domain in full, with the rest retrieved from reference TRBV14 and TRBJ2-4, is EAGVTQFPSHSVIEKGQTVTLRCDPISGHDNLYWYRRVMGKEIKFLLHFVKESKQDESGMPNNRFLAERTGGTYSTLKVQPAELEDSGVYFCASSQDDFGSPKNIQYFGAGTRLSVL.

This sequence joins TRBV4-3 and TRBJ1-2; the D gene is possibly TRBD1 (6 bases). Germline assignment: CDR1 LGHNA and CDR2 YSLEER. Trimming took off 4 bases at V and 2 bases at J, with 14 bases between the two ends. The CDR3 loop spans 15 amino acids. CDR3 DNA: TGCGCCAGCAGCCGCACCGGGACACCAAACTATGGCTACACCTTC. It codes for CASSRTGTPNYGYTF.

The chain has TRBV10-2 and TRBJ2-3; TRBD2 is a possible D gene (5 bases). The germline V gene encodes CDR1 WSHSY and CDR2 SAAADI. This CDR3 region has 16 residues. Trimming shortened V by 4 bases and J by 2 bases, and 16 bases separated the two germline ends. The chain's CDR3 is CASSGEGGLDTDTQYF. The CDR3 DNA follows: TGCGCCAGCAGTGGAGAGGGTGGGTTAGACACAGATACGCAGTATTTT.

The chain employs TRBV28 and TRBJ2-1, with 12 bases lining up with TRBD2. The CDR3 totals 22 residues. After removal of 6 bases from V and 1 base from J, the junction contained 22 bases not matched to a gene. The germline V gene has CDR1 MDHEN and CDR2 SYDVKM. The CDR3 loop reads CASSLDLRGEGTSGLSYNEQFF. In DNA form, the CDR3 reads TGTGCCAGCAGCCTCGACCTAAGGGGAGAGGGGACTAGCGGGCTGTCCTACAATGAGCAGTTCTTC. The full variable domain, with the rest looked up from reference TRBV28 and TRBJ2-1, is DVKVTQSSRYLVKRTGEKVFLECVQDMDHENMFWYRQDPGLGLRLIYFSYDVKMKEKGDIPEGYSVSREKKERFSLILESASTNQTSMYLCASSLDLRGEGTSGLSYNEQFFGPGTRLTVL.

The sample holds a few counts of this clone. V is TRBV6-2 or TRBV6-3 and J is TRBJ1-2; TRBD1 matches at 8 bases. CDR3 length: 14 residues. Trimming at V came to 6 bases and at J to 0 bases, leaving 3 bases not matched to a gene. Germline V lookup: CDR1 MNHEY, CDR2 SVGEGT. The CDR3 DNA reads as TGTGCCAGCAGCCGGGGACAGGCTAACTATGGCTACACCTTC. Its protein product is CASSRGQANYGYTF.

This clone showed up just a few times. This chain uses TRBV6-5 with TRBJ1-5, with 7 bases that match TRBD1. Germline CDR1 and CDR2: MNHEY and SVGAGI. The CDR3 totals 15 residues. The junction had 8 bases not matched to a gene; V was cut back by 6 bases and J by 3 bases. The CDR3 spells CASRLGTDINQPQHF. In nucleotides, the CDR3 is TGTGCCAGCAGACTCGGGACAGACATCAATCAGCCCCAGCATTTT.

The gene calls are TRBV14 and TRBJ2-6; TRBD1 matches 7 bases. V shed 4 bases and J 0 bases; nucleotides not matched to a gene: 6. This CDR3 region has 17 residues. Germline values: CDR1 SGHDN, CDR2 FVKESK. The CDR3 DNA follows: TGTGCCAGCAGCCTCAGGGACAGCAGCTCTGGGGCCAACGTCCTGACTTTC. Protein product: CASSLRDSSSGANVLTF. The full variable domain, its missing parts supplied by reference TRBV14 and TRBJ2-6, is EAGVTQFPSHSVIEKGQTVTLRCDPISGHDNLYWYRRVMGKEIKFLLHFVKESKQDESGMPNNRFLAERTGGTYSTLKVQPAELEDSGVYFCASSLRDSSSGANVLTFGAGSRLTVL.

This clone was picked up one time. V gene TRBV29-1 combines with J gene TRBJ1-1, with a tentative D call TRBD1 (5 bases). V lost 4 bases and J lost 5, with 14 bases in between. Germline V gene data show CDR1 as SQVTM and CDR2 as ANQGSEA. The CDR3 totals 13 residues. The CDR3 loop is CSVASGFMTEAFF. The CDR3 nucleotides read TGCAGCGTTGCGTCAGGGTTCATGACTGAAGCTTTCTTT.

The rearrangement uses TRBV7-2 and TRBJ2-7, with D hard to call. The CDR3 loop spans 13 amino acids. Trimming removed 3 bases at V and 5 bases at J, with 11 bases between. CDR1 and CDR2 (germline): SGHTA, FQGNSA. The DNA for the CDR3 is TGTGCCAGCAGCTTCGGCAGGCTGAACGAGCAGTACTTC. The encoded protein is CASSFGRLNEQYF.

This chain connects TRBV7-6 to TRBJ1-2, with 7 bases that match TRBD1. V lost 6 bases to trimming and J lost 5 bases; unmatched junction nucleotides: 12. The CDR3 contains 15 residues. Looked up from germline, CDR1 is SGHVS and CDR2 is FNYEAQ. The CDR3 region is CASREIPGTDYGYTF. The CDR3 DNA follows: TGTGCCAGCAGAGAAATCCCCGGGACAGATTATGGCTACACCTTC.

The sample holds one count of this clone. This chain connects TRBV12-3 or TRBV12-4 to TRBJ1-1; 7 positions match TRBD1. The CDR3 totals 13 residues. J lost 5 bases, V lost 2 bases, and 2 bases had no gene match. The CDR3 bases are TGTGCCAGCAGTTTACAGGGGGGAACTGAAGCTTTCTTT. As protein: CASSLQGGTEAFF.

This clone was picked up a small number of times. V usage is TRBV18 and J usage is TRBJ2-2; a possible D gene is TRBD2 (6 bases). V lost 3 bases and J lost 0, with 8 bases in between. The CDR3 has 15 residues. Germline V CDR1 and CDR2: KGHSH, LQKENI. CDR3 bases: TGTGCCAGCTCACCGGGGGGATCGAACACCGGGGAGCTGTTTTTT. Protein product: CASSPGGSNTGELFF.

V usage is TRBV3-1 (or the pseudogene TRBV3-2) and J usage is TRBJ2-7, with 10 bases aligning to TRBD1. Germline V gene data show CDR1 as LGHDT and CDR2 as YNNKEL (reference sequence). V lost 3 bases, J lost 3 bases, and 14 bases stayed unmatched. CDR3 length: 18 residues. CDR3 residues: CASSHRTGGRTPLYEQYF. CDR3 DNA sequence: TGTGCCAGCAGCCACCGGACAGGGGGAAGGACCCCTCTCTACGAGCAGTACTTC.

This chain joins TRBV6-2 or TRBV6-3 and TRBJ2-2, with 11 bases identical to TRBD1. This CDR3 has 17 amino acids. Germline CDR1 MNHEY, CDR2 SVGEGT. After removal of 2 bases from V and 4 bases from J, the junction contained 6 bases not matched to a gene. The CDR3 here is CASSYGQGALGTGELFF. CDR3 coding DNA: TGTGCCAGCAGTTACGGACAGGGGGCATTAGGCACCGGGGAGCTGTTTTTT.

CDR3 loop: CASSDLGQGNTEAFF. The CDR3 DNA sequence: TGTGCCAGCAGCGATTTGGGACAGGGGAACACTGAAGCTTTCTTT. This chain connects TRBV9 to TRBJ1-1, with 9 bases that match TRBD1. CDR1 is SGDLS and CDR2 is YYNGEE in the germline V gene. This CDR3 contains 15 residues. The trim removed 3 bases at V and 1 base at J, leaving 4 bases unmatched.

The chain joins TRBV6-5 to TRBJ1-1, with TRBD1 identical over 12 bases. CDR3 length: 15 residues. CDR1 is MNHEY, CDR2 SVGAGI, per germline. The V gene end was trimmed by 2 bases and the J gene end by 4 bases; junction bases not matched to a gene: 2. The CDR3 loop is CASSYGTGGITEAFF. The DNA for the CDR3 is TGTGCCAGCAGTTACGGGACAGGGGGCATCACTGAAGCTTTCTTT.

This rearrangement joins TRBV19 to TRBJ1-1; 8 positions match TRBD1. The length of the CDR3 is 13 residues. Looked up from germline, CDR1 is LNHDA and CDR2 is SQIVND (reference sequence). Trimming removed 7 bases from V and 7 bases from J; junction bases left unmatched: 8. This chain's CDR3 is CASTRTGSHEAFF. The CDR3 DNA reads TGTGCCAGTACTCGGACAGGGTCTCATGAAGCTTTCTTT.

The chain carries TRBV6-5 and TRBJ1-1; possibly TRBD1 for D (5 bases). The germline V and J ends were trimmed by 6 bases and 7 bases, with 12 bases remaining between them. The CDR3 has 12 residues. Looked up from germline, CDR1 is MNHEY and CDR2 is SVGAGI. In DNA form, the CDR3 reads TGTGCCAGCAGCACACCAACAGGTGAAGCTTTCTTT. Protein: CASSTPTGEAFF.

The sample holds a few counts of this clone. The V and J genes are TRBV6-5 and TRBJ2-7; 7 bases agree with TRBD1. With 6 bases clipped from V and 4 bases from J, the junction kept 3 bases outside the gene matches. The length of the CDR3 is 12 residues. CDR1 and CDR2 from the germline V gene are MNHEY and SVGAGI. The CDR3 bases are TGTGCCAGCAGCCTACAGGGGTACGAGCAGTACTTC. It codes for CASSLQGYEQYF.

On this clone: At one end the junction does not follow the germline gene, possibly because of a read error. The J gene is TRBJ1-2, the V gene TRBV2; 12 bases align to TRBD1. This CDR3 comprises 15 residues. Germline CDR1 and CDR2: SNHLY and FYNNEI. The chain's CDR3 is CASREGTGGLYGYTF. The CDR3 nucleotides are TGTGCCAGCAGGGAAGGGACAGGGGGCCTTTATGGCTACACCTTC.

This clone was detected once. The J gene is TRBJ2-2, the V gene TRBV18; TRBD2 is a possible D gene (6 bases). Trimming took off 2 bases at V and 2 bases at J, with 12 bases between the two ends. Looked up from germline, CDR1 is KGHSH and CDR2 is LQKENI. The CDR3 is 16 residues long. DNA of the CDR3: TGTGCCAGCTCACCAATGGCTAGCGCAAACACCGGGGAGCTGTTTTTT. Translated, it gives CASSPMASANTGELFF.

V gene TRBV7-8 combines with J gene TRBJ1-2; 8 nucleotides match TRBD1. The CDR3 is made up of 14 amino acids. The germline CDR1 and CDR2 sequences are SGHVS and FQNEAQ. The ends lost 5 bases at V and 7 bases at J; junction bases unmatched: 9. Here the CDR3 DNA reads TGTGCCAGCAGCACGCAGGGGGCGTTAGCTGGCTACACCTTC. Amino acids: CASSTQGALAGYTF.

The V call is TRBV16, the J call TRBJ1-1, with a weak D call TRBD1 (6 bases). This CDR3 is 15 amino acids long. Germline V CDR1 and CDR2: KGHSY, FQNENV. Trimming took off 2 bases at V and 6 bases at J, with 16 bases between the two ends. The chain's CDR3 is CASSQKGWAGAEAFF. The CDR3 DNA sequence: TGTGCCAGCAGCCAAAAGGGGTGGGCAGGGGCTGAAGCTTTCTTT.

This clone was picked up a small number of times. The J gene is TRBJ1-2, the V gene TRBV6-2 or TRBV6-3; D uncertain. This CDR3 region has 16 residues. With 5 bases removed from V and 0 bases from J, the gap between germline ends came to 16 bases. The germline gives CDR1 MNHEY, CDR2 SVGEGT. The CDR3 spells CASSTRRTLANYGYTF. The CDR3 coding sequence is TGTGCCAGCAGTACCCGGCGGACTTTAGCTAACTATGGCTACACCTTC.

This chain joins TRBV5-1 and TRBJ2-2; 7 nucleotides line up with TRBD1. Germline V CDR1 and CDR2: SGHRS, YFSETQ. The CDR3 is made up of 16 amino acids. Unmatched junction bases numbered 11, after V lost 4 bases and J lost 5 bases. CDR3 nucleotides: TGCGCCAGCAGCCCTTTTACAGGGGCAGAGACCGGGGAGCTGTTTTTT. It is translated as CASSPFTGAETGELFF.

This sequence joins TRBV4-3 and TRBJ2-7; D not certain. Germline V gene sequence: CDR1 LGHNA, CDR2 YSLEER. V lost 2 bases, J lost 4 bases, and 9 bases lay in between. The CDR3 sequence is 13 residues long. CDR3 amino acids: CASSQTADYEQYF. The CDR3, as DNA: TGCGCCAGCAGCCAAACAGCTGATTACGAGCAGTACTTC.

V gene TRBV6-6 combines with J gene TRBJ1-2; unclear D gene. CDR3 length equals 11 residues. Between the trimmed V and J ends, which lost 8 bases and 3 bases, there was a span of 7 bases. Germline V gene data show CDR1 as MNHNY and CDR2 as SVGAGI (reference sequence). CDR3 protein: CASRGYYGYTF. The CDR3 DNA reads TGTGCCAGCCGCGGATACTATGGCTACACCTTC.